The clone carrying this TCR beta chain was observed a handful of times. The antigen is unknown. The data are from a study of T cells after yellow fever vaccination. Overall study findings and caveats: Most primary-vaccination clones recurred post-booster (nearly 98% CD4, more than 85% CD8). Abundant clonotypes from the bulk population could get into FACS-sorted repertoires as contaminants.

CDR3 length equals 14 residues. V lost 3 bases, J lost 6 bases, and 5 bases stayed unmatched. Per the germline V gene, CDR1 is DFQATT and CDR2 is SNEGSKA (reference sequence). Universal primer sites and UMIs were introduced during 5'RACE template-switching synthesis of TCR cDNA. TCRdb used MiXCR to reprocess the 5' RACE reads, holding one entry per CDR3 protein. This table has 450,000 to 650,000 distinct CDR3 sequences, roughly 13% appearing once. This receptor was identified in a man aged 25-45 years who received the YFV17D yellow fever vaccine. Source: PBMCs, taken on the day of the yellow fever booster vaccination. The chain combines TRBV20-1 with TRBJ2-1; 10 nucleotides match TRBD2. The CDR3 spells CSASGLADLNEQFF. CDR3 bases: TGCAGTGCTAGTGGACTAGCGGACCTCAATGAGCAGTTCTTC.